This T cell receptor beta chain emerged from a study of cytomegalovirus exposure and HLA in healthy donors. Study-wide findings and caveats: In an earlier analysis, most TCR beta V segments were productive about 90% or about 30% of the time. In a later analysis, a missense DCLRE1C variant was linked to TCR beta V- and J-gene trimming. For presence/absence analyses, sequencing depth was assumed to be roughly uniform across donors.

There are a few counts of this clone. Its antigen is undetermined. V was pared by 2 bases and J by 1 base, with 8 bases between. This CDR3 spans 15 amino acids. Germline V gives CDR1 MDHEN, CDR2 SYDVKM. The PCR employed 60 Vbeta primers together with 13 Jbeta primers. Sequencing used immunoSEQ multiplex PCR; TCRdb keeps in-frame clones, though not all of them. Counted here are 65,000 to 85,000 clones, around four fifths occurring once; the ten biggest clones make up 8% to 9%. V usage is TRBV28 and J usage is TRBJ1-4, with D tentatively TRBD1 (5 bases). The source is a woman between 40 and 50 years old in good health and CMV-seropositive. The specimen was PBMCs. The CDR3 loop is CASSLSQGTNEKLFF. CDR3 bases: TGTGCCAGCAGTTTAAGCCAGGGAACTAATGAAAAACTGTTTTTT.